This T cell receptor (beta chain) emerged from a study of identical twins. This clonotype was picked up a small number of times. Its antigen is not known. The CDR3 spans 16 residues. V lost 3 bases to trimming and J lost 3 bases; unmatched junction nucleotides: 5. Germline CDR1 reads KGHSH; CDR2 reads LQKENI. Study-wide results and limits: Those out-of-frame alpha sequences shared by twins showed an excess of low generation probability. Conclusions were based on cross-sectional statistical analysis, without following the same donors. Beta clonotypes that were abundant in cord blood contained fewer insertions, a pattern absent from memory repertoires.

TCRdb passed the 5' RACE reads through MiXCR, listing each CDR3 protein once. Of hundreds of thousands of distinct CDR3 sequences listed, roughly an eighth are singletons. Another study also made use of these data, one on yellow fever vaccine responses in identical twins. That paper adds: Vaccine T cell responses of twins reportedly seemed partly convergent and partly personalized.

The rearrangement uses TRBV18 and TRBJ2-7, with TRBD2 matching 13 bases. This clonotype was sampled from a woman between 18 and 30 years old in good health. The material sequenced was PBMCs. DNA for the CDR3: TGTGCCAGCTCACCTACACTAGCGGGAGGGCGCTACGAGCAGTACTTC. It specifies CASSPTLAGGRYEQYF.